This T cell receptor beta chain emerged from a study of blood T cell repertoires in COVID-19. Overall study: Acute and convalescent COVID-19 specimens originated in the United States, Italy and Spain. T cells, B-cell-depleted T cells, or PBMCs provided the cDNA or gDNA that served as material.

V was pared by 1 base and J by 3 bases, with 7 bases between. Germline CDR1 and CDR2: SGHVS and FQNEAQ. The CDR3 length is 14 residues. Per the authors' pipeline: Counts of nucleated cells, estimated from reference gene primer amplification, were obtained. Assay used: immunoSEQ multiplex PCR; TCRdb lists only in-frame clones, some missing. V and J calls plus clone size are reproduced from that table; the DNA served to infer D and trimming. Of approximately 300,000 clones listed, about 85% are singletons. This TCR derives from a human donor with COVID-19, enrolled during active disease. The donor label of this sample is uncertain. The chain joins TRBV7-8 to TRBJ2-1, with D tentatively TRBD1 (5 bases). Input material: peripheral blood. The DNA for the CDR3 is TGTGCCAGCAGCTTAGGGACATACTACAATGAGCAGTTCTTC. Translating gives CASSLGTYYNEQFF.